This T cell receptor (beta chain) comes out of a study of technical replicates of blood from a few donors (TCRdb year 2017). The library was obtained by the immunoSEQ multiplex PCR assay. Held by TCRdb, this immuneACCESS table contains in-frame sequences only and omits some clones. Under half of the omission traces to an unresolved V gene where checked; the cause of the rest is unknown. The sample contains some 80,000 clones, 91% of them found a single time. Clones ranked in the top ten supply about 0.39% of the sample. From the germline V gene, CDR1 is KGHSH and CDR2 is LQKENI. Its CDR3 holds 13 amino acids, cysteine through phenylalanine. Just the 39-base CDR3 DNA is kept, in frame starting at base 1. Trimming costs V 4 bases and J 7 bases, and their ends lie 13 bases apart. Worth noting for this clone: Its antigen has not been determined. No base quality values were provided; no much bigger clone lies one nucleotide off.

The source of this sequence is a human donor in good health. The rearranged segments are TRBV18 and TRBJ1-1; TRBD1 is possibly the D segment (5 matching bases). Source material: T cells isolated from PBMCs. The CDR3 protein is CASSQTASREAFF. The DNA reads TGTGCCAGCTCACAGACAGCCTCACGTGAAGCTTTCTTT.